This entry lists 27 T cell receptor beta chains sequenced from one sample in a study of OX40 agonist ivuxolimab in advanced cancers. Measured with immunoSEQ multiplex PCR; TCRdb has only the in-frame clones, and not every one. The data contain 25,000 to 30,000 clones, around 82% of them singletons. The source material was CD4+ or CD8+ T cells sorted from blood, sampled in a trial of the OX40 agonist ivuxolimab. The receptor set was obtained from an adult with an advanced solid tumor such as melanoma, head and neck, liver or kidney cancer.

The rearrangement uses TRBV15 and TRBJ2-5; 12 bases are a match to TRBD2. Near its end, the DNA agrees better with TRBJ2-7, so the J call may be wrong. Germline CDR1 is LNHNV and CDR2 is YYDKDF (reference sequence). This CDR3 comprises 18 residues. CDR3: CATSREGLAGGKPHEQYF. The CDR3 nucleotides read TGTGCCACCAGCAGAGAGGGGCTAGCGGGAGGGAAGCCCCACGAGCAGTACTTC.

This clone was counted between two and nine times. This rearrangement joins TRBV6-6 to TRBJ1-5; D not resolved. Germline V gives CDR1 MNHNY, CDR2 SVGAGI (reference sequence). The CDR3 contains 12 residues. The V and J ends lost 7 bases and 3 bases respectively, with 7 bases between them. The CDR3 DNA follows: TGTGCCAGCACGCAGTTCAATCAGCCCCAGCATTTT. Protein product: CASTQFNQPQHF.

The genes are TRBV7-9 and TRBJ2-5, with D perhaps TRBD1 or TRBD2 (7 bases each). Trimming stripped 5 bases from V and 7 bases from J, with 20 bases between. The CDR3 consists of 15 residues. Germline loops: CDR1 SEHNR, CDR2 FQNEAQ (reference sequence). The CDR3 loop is CASSGDREGGRTQYF. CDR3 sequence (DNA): TGTGCCAGCAGCGGAGACAGGGAGGGGGGGAGGACCCAGTACTTC.

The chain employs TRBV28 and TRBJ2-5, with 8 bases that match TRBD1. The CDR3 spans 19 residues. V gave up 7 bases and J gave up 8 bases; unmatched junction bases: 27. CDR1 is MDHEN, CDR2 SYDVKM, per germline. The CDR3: CASKSFRTGIVGSAGTQYF. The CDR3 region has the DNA TGTGCCAGCAAGTCTTTCCGGACAGGGATTGTCGGTTCTGCTGGAACCCAGTACTTC.

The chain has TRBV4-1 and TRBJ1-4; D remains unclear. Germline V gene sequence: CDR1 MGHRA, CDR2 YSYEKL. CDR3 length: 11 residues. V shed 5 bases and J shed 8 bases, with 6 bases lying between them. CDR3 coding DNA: TGCGCCAGCAGCGGTAACGAAAAACTGTTTTTT. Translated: CASSGNEKLFF.

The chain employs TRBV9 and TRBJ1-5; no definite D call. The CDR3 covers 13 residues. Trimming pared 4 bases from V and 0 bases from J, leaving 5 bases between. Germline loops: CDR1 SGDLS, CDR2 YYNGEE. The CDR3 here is CASSSDSNQPQHF. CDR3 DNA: TGTGCCAGCAGCTCAGATAGCAATCAGCCCCAGCATTTT.

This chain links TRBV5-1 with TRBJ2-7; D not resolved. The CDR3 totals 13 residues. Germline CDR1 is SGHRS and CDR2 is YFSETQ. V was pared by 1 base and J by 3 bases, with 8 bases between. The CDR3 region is CASSLTDYYEQYF. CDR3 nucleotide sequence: TGCGCCAGCAGCTTGACGGATTACTACGAGCAGTACTTC. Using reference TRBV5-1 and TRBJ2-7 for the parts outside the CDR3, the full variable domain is KAGVTQTPRYLIKTRGQQVTLSCSPISGHRSVSWYQQTPGQGLQFLFEYFSETQRNKGNFPGRFSGRQFSNSRSEMNVSTLELGDSALYLCASSLTDYYEQYFGPGTRLTVT.

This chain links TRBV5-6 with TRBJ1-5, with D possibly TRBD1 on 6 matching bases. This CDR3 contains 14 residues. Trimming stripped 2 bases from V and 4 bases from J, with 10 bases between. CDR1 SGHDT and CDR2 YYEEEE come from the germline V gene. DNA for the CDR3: TGTGCCAGCAGCTTTGAGGGGGAGAATCAGCCCCAGCATTTT. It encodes CASSFEGENQPQHF.

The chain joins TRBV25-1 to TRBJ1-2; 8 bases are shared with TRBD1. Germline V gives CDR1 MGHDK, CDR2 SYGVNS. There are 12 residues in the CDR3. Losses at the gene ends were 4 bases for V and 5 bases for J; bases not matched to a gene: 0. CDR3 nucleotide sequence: TGTGCCAGCAGTGGGACAGGGTATGGCTACACCTTC. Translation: CASSGTGYGYTF.

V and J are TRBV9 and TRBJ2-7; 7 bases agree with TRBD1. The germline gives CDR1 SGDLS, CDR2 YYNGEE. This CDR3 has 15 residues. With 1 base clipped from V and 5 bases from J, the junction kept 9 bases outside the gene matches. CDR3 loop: CASSVRLGGQDEQYF. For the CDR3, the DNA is TGTGCCAGCAGCGTACGTTTAGGGGGCCAGGACGAGCAGTACTTC.

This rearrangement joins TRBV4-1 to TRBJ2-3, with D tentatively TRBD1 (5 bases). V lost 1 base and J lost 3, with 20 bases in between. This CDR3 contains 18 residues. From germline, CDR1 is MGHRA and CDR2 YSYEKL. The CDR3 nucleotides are TGCGCCAGCAGCCAAGGATGGCAGGGCCTTATGAGAACAGATACGCAGTATTTT. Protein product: CASSQGWQGLMRTDTQYF.

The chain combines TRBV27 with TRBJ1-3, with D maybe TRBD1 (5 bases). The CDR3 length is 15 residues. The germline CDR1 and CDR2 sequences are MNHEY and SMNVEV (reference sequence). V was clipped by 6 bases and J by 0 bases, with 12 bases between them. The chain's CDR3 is CASRAGGPSGNTIYF. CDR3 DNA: TGTGCCAGCAGGGCCGGGGGACCCTCTGGAAACACCATATATTTT.

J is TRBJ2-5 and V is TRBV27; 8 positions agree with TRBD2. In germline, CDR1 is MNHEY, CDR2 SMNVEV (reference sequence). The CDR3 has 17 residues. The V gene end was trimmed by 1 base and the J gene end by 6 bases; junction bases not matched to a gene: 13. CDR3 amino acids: CASSLFAGGRLGKTQYF. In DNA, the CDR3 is TGTGCCAGCAGTTTATTTGCGGGGGGCCGACTCGGGAAGACCCAGTACTTC.

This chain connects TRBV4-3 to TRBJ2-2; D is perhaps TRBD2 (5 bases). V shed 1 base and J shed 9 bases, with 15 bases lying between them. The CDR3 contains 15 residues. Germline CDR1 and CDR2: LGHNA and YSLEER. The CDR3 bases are TGCGCCAGCAGCCAAGGTGGGGTGGAGGCGCGGGAGCTGTTTTTT. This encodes CASSQGGVEARELFF.

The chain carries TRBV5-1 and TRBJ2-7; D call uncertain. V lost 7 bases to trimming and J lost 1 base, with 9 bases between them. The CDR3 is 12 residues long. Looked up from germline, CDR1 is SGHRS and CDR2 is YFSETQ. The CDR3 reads CASAGQSYEQYF. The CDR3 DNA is TGCGCCAGCGCCGGGCAGTCCTACGAGCAGTACTTC. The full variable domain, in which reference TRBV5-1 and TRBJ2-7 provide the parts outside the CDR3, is KAGVTQTPRYLIKTRGQQVTLSCSPISGHRSVSWYQQTPGQGLQFLFEYFSETQRNKGNFPGRFSGRQFSNSRSEMNVSTLELGDSALYLCASAGQSYEQYFGPGTRLTVT.

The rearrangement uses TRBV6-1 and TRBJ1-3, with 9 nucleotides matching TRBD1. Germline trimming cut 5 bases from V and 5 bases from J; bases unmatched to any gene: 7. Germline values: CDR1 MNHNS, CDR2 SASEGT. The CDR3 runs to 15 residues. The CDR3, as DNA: TGTGCCAGCAGTTTGGACAGGGGTGGGAGAAACACCATATATTTT. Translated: CASSLDRGGRNTIYF.

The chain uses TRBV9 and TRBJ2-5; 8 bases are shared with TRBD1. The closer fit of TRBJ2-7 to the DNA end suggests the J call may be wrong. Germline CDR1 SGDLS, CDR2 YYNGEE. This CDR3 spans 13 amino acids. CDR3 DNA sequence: TGTGCCAGCAGCGTAGCAGGGGGCAACGAGCAGTACTTC. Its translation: CASSVAGGNEQYF.

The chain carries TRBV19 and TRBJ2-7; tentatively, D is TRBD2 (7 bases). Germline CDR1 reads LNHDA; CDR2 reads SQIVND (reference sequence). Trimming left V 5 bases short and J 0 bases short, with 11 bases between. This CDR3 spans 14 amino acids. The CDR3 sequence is CASSHRGASYEQYF. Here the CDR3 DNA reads TGTGCCAGTAGTCACCGGGGGGCCTCCTACGAGCAGTACTTC.

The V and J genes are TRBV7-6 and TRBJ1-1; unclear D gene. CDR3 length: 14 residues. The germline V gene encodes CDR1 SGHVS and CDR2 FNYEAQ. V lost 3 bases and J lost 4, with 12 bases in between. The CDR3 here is CASSFTLRSTEAFF. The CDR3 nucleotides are TGTGCCAGCAGCTTCACCCTGAGGAGCACTGAAGCTTTCTTT.

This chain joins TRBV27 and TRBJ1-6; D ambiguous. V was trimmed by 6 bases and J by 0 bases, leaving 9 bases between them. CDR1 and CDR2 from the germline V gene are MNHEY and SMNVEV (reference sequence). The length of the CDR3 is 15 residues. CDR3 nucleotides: TGTGCCAGCAGCTCATTGGGCTCCTATAATTCACCCCTCCACTTT. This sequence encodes CASSSLGSYNSPLHF.

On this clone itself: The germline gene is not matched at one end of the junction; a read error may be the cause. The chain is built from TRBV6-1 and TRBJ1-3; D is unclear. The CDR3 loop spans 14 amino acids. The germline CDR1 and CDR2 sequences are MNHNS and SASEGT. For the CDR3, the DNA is TGTGCCAGCAGTGAACGGATTTATGGAAACACCACATATTTT. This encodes CASSERIYGNTTYF.

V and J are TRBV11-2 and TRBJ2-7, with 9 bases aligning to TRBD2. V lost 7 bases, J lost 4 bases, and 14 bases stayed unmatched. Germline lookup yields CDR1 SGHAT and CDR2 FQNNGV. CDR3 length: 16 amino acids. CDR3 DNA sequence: TGTGCCAGCACCCCCCCCGGCGGGAGGGCCGGGTACGAGCAGTACTTC. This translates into CASTPPGGRAGYEQYF.

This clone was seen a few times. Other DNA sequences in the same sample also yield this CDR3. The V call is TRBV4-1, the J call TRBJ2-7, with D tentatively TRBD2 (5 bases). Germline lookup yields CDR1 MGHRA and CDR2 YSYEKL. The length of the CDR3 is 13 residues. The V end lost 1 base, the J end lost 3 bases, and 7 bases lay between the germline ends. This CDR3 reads CASSQGTGYEQYF. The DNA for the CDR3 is TGCGCCAGCAGCCAAGGGACTGGCTACGAGCAGTACTTC.

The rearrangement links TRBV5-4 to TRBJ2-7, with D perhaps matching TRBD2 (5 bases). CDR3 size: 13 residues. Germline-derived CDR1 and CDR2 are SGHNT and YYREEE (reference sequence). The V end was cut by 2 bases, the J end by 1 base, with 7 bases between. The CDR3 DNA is TGTGCCAGCAGCTTCGGCGGGTCCTACGAGCAGTACTTC. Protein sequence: CASSFGGSYEQYF.

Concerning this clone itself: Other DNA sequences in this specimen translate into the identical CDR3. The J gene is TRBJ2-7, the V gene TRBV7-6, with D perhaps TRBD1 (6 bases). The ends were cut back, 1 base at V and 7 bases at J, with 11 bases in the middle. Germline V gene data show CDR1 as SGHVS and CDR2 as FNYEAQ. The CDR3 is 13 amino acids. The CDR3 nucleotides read TGTGCCAGCAGCTTAGACAGGGCCAGGGAGCAGTACTTC. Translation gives CASSLDRAREQYF.

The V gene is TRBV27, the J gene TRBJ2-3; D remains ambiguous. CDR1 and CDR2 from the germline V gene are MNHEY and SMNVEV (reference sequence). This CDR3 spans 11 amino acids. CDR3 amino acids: CAVHSTDTQYF. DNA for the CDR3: TGTGCAGTACACTCCACAGATACGCAGTATTTT.

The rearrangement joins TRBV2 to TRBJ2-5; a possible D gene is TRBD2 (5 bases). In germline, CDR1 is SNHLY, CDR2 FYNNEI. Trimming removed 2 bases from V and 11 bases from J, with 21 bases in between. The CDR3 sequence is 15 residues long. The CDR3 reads CASSESAGRKREQYF. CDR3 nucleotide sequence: TGTGCCAGCAGTGAATCAGCAGGCCGTAAAAGGGAGCAGTACTTC. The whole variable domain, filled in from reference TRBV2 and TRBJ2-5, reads EPEVTQTPSHQVTQMGQEVILRCVPISNHLYFYWYRQILGQKVEFLVSFYNNEISEKSEIFDDQFSVERPDGSNFTLKIRSTKLEDSAMYFCASSESAGRKREQYFGPGTRLLVL.